This T cell receptor (beta chain) was obtained from a study of shared clonotypes between healthy human individuals. Germline CDR1 MNHNY, CDR2 SVGAGI (reference sequence). The CDR3 spans 15 residues. Trimming cost V 4 bases and J 4 bases, with 14 bases left between them. Libraries were prepared by immunoSEQ multiplex PCR; TCRdb keeps only in-frame clonotypes and omits some of them. Of about 1.1 million clones in the sample, around three quarters were seen once. The TCR comes from a man younger than 30 in good health. Some clones in this sample may be carry-over from other donors' samples. The material sequenced was memory CD4+ T cells from PBMCs. Subset of the sample: CD45RA-negative fraction. This chain links TRBV6-6 with TRBJ1-3; tentatively, D is TRBD1 (6 bases). CDR3 region: CASSSGRGQGNTIYF. CDR3 nucleotides: TGTGCCAGCAGTTCCGGAAGGGGACAAGGAAACACCATATATTTT.